This is a list of T cell receptor beta chains from one sample in a study of PD-L1 blockade in urothelial cancer. Profiled with immunoSEQ multiplex PCR; TCRdb holds only in-frame clones, not every one. This sample has 35,000 to 55,000 clones, with roughly four fifths found just once. The source material was PBMCs, sampled around atezolizumab (anti-PD-L1) treatment. The source is a man between 60 and 70 years old with urothelial cancer. CDR3s include the opening cysteine and the closing phenylalanine or tryptophan. A D gene is named only where the DNA matches it firmly. Part of the rows lack a size; the others show once, few, many or a class for expanded clones.

v_call	d_call	clone_size	j_call	cdr3_nt	cdr3_aa
TRBV7-8	-	-	TRBJ2-2	TGTGCCAGCAGCCTTAACACCGGGGAGCTGTTTTTT	CASSLNTGELFF
TRBV7-2	-	-	TRBJ1-2	TGTGCCAGCAGTCGCGGGACTCTCGGCTACACCTTC	CASSRGTLGYTF
TRBV29-1	-	few	TRBJ2-7	TGCAGCGTTATCCCGGGGACACGAGGAGAGCAGTACTTC	CSVIPGTRGEQYF
TRBV7-2	TRBD1	-	TRBJ1-1	TGTGCCAGCAGGTCACAGGGGGCGGGAACTGAAGCTTTCTTT	CASRSQGAGTEAFF
TRBV11-2	-	-	TRBJ2-5	TGTGCCAGCAGCTTAGGCAGGGTTGAGACCCAGTACTTC	CASSLGRVETQYF
TRBV27	TRBD1	-	TRBJ1-2	TGTGCCAGCAGTTTAAACAGGGGAGAGTATGGCTACACCTTC	CASSLNRGEYGYTF
TRBV11-2	TRBD2	-	TRBJ2-5	TGTGCCAGCAGCTTAGAACTAGCGGGGGCCGAAGAGACCCAGTACTTC	CASSLELAGAEETQYF
TRBV6-6	TRBD2	-	TRBJ2-5	TGTGCCAGCAGAATAGCGGGGGGGCACGAGACCCAGTACTTC	CASRIAGGHETQYF
TRBV18	-	-	TRBJ2-7	TGTGCCACCGCCGACAGGAACTCCTACGAGCAGTACTTC	CATADRNSYEQYF
TRBV29-1	-	-	TRBJ1-2	TGCAGCGTAAGGGAGGGGGATGGCTATGGCTACACCTTC	CSVREGDGYGYTF
TRBV13	-	-	TRBJ1-5	TGTGCCAGCAGCTTAGGCCGGGCGGGGGATCAGCCCCAGCATTTT	CASSLGRAGDQPQHF
TRBV28	-	-	TRBJ1-5	TGTGCCAGCAGTCAAATGGACAGCCCCTATAGCAATCAGCCCCAGCATTTT	CASSQMDSPYSNQPQHF
TRBV7-9	TRBD2	-	TRBJ2-3	TGTGCCAGCAGCTCAGTAGCGGGGGCGGACGATACGCAGTATTTT	CASSSVAGADDTQYF
TRBV6-1	-	-	TRBJ1-5	TGTGCCACCGTAGTCGGAGGGAGCAATCAGCCCCAGCATTTT	CATVVGGSNQPQHF
TRBV28	TRBD1	-	TRBJ1-2	TGTGCCAGCAGTCCGCCCGTTAGGGGGCAGTATGGCTACACCTTC	CASSPPVRGQYGYTF
TRBV2	TRBD1	-	TRBJ2-5	TGTGCCAGCAGCCTGGACAGGAAGACCCAGTACTTC	CASSLDRKTQYF
TRBV27	-	-	TRBJ1-1	TGTGCCAGCAGTCCCCTGACTGGGAGGACTGAAGCTTTCTTT	CASSPLTGRTEAFF